This TCR beta chain was sequenced in a study of identical twins (dated by TCRdb to the mid-2010s). Context from the whole study: TCR alpha and beta repertoires from monozygotic twins, unrelated adults of various ages and cord blood were deep-sequenced to test whether fetal clonotypes persist. To rule out contamination, the twin experiments were replicated at different times with different library preparation protocols. Results and caveats for the whole study, not just this receptor: Zero-insertion analyses could be partly confounded by invariant T cells such as MAIT and iNKT, though diverse VJ usage argued against such confounding for most clonotypes. Compared with coincidental sharing between unrelated individuals, out-of-frame TCR alpha sequences shared between twins showed an excess of sequences with low generation probability. Excess twin sharing in beta out-of-frame sequences was weaker because fewer shared sequences lowered the signal-to-noise ratio. Recombination models systematically underestimated out-of-frame TCR alpha sharing in monozygotic twins but agreed with sharing between unrelated individuals. Abundant cord blood beta clonotypes had fewer insertions, young adult naive repertoires showed a similar but weaker trend, and memory repertoires showed no such trend. Because the same donors could not be followed over many years, the conclusions relied on cross-sectional statistical analysis.

The CDR3 covers 15 residues, taking in both the cysteine and the phenylalanine. Only the CDR3 region is kept as DNA, spanning 45 bases read in frame from base 1. Trimming removed 5 bases from V and 0 bases from J, leaving 10 bases between the germline ends. Looking up the germline V gene yields CDR1 SNHLY and CDR2 FYNNEI. Only healthy Caucasian donors were included. Three unrelated non-twin adults were additionally sequenced: a male aged 18 to 30, a male aged 50 to 60 and a female aged 50 to 60. Using Miltenyi CD45RO+ enrichment and human naive T-cell isolation kits, memory (CD45RO+) and naive T cells were isolated from PBMC. There are a few counts of this clonotype. Its antigen specificity is not known. No base quality information exists; no much larger clone differs at one position. The protocol used for the library was 5' RACE. The sequencing machine was an Illumina HiSeq 2000. Template switching introduced a universal primer binding site; the final cDNA contained a unique molecular identifier, enabling accurate counting of TCR cDNA molecules. Specific primers in the conserved constant-segment region were used to synthesize first-strand cDNA for the TCR alpha and beta chains. Each cDNA library was double barcoded, with a SMART-Mk sample barcode plus Illumina barcodes, to control for contamination. TruSeq adapter sequences along with Illumina sample barcodes were introduced in two successive PCR steps. Sequencing of the TCR alpha and beta cDNA libraries was done on the Illumina HiSeq platform using custom primers. The study's own analysis went as follows. Unique molecular identifiers were extracted from raw reads with MiGEC, and CDR3 positions were determined with MiXCR. For each individual, recombination models were inferred using an EM algorithm with the repgenHMM and IGoR tools. The tcR package in R was used for shared clonotype analysis, with sharing normalized by the product of cloneset sizes. Out-of-frame nonproductive sequences were analyzed to study raw recombination free of thymic and clonal selection effects. Using fastp trimming at Q25 and MiXCR clonotype assembly, TCRdb reanalyzed the public sequencing data and kept in-frame beta chains. Under each unique CDR3 protein, matching rows form one entry showing the most common genes and DNA. The V and J calls and clone size are TCRdb's, not the authors'. Present in this sample are about 700,000 distinct CDR3 sequences, around 6% of which were seen just once. Jointly, the top ten make up under 2% of the sample.

Here the chain combines TRBV2 and TRBJ1-4; the D gene cannot be named for sure. The TCR comes from a man aged 18-30 years in good health. The sequenced sample was naive T cells sorted from blood. Taken with the paper, the label for cell subset or site translates to: cells isolated with a human naive T-cell isolation kit. The CDR3 sequence is CASSRTFATNEKLFF. In nucleotide form, the sequence is TGTGCCAGCAGTCGGACGTTTGCAACTAATGAAAAACTGTTTTTT.